These 32 T cell receptor beta chains were all obtained from the same sample, sequenced in a study of blood T cell repertoires in COVID-19. Assay: immunoSEQ multiplex PCR; the TCRdb copy retains only in-frame clones and omits some. The sample lists some 73,000 clones; about nine tenths were seen once. The sample comprised peripheral blood. Receptor source: a human donor in a cohort sampled during active COVID-19.

The chain employs TRBV5-6 and TRBJ1-4, with a tentative D call TRBD1 (6 bases). In germline, CDR1 is SGHDT, CDR2 YYEEEE. The CDR3 is 14 residues long. Trimming removed 5 bases at V and 10 bases at J, with 18 bases between. CDR3 nucleotide sequence: TGTGCCAGCAGTGAGTTGGACAGCTCGGGAAAACTGTTTTTT. This sequence encodes CASSELDSSGKLFF.

This clone was found once. The J gene is TRBJ1-1, the V gene TRBV7-2; 7 bases are shared with TRBD1. Germline V gene sequence: CDR1 SGHTA, CDR2 FQGNSA. V lost 5 bases, J lost 1 base, and 7 bases stayed unmatched. The CDR3 runs to 15 residues. The CDR3 bases are TGTGCCAGCAGCCCAAAGACAGGGACGAACACTGAAGCTTTCTTT. It encodes CASSPKTGTNTEAFF. Full variable domain (rest looked up from reference TRBV7-2 and TRBJ1-1): GAGVSQSPSNKVTEKGKDVELRCDPISGHTALYWYRQSLGQGLEFLIYFQGNSAPDKSGLPSDRFSAERTGGSVSTLTIQRTQQEDSAVYLCASSPKTGTNTEAFFGQGTRLTVV.

This rearrangement joins TRBV5-1 to TRBJ2-2; D is uncertain. CDR3 length: 13 residues. V lost 2 bases to trimming and J lost 2 bases, with 4 bases between them. Germline values: CDR1 SGHRS, CDR2 YFSETQ. In DNA form, the CDR3 reads TGCGCCAGCAGCTTCCGTAACACCGGGGAGCTGTTTTTT. Translating gives CASSFRNTGELFF.

V gene TRBV14 combines with J gene TRBJ2-3; perhaps TRBD1 as D (6 bases). Trimming took 2 bases from V and 1 from J, leaving 10 bases between them. The germline CDR1 and CDR2 sequences are SGHDN and FVKESK. CDR3 length: 15 amino acids. The CDR3, as DNA: TGTGCCAGCAGCCAAAACAGGGTTGGCACAGATACGCAGTATTTT. Protein product: CASSQNRVGTDTQYF.

The genes are TRBV3-1 (or the pseudogene TRBV3-2) and TRBJ2-1; D is possibly TRBD2 (6 bases). The V end was cut by 0 bases, the J end by 5 bases, with 17 bases between. Germline assignment: CDR1 LGHDT and CDR2 YNNKEL (reference sequence). The CDR3 consists of 17 residues. CDR3 nucleotides: TGTGCCAGCAGCCAAGAAAACCGGGGGAAAGGTGACAATGAGCAGTTCTTC. Protein sequence: CASSQENRGKGDNEQFF.

This chain links TRBV30 with TRBJ2-2; TRBD1 agrees at 8 bases. The germline V gene has CDR1 GTSNPN and CDR2 SVGIG (reference sequence). Germline trimming cut 4 bases from V and 4 bases from J; bases unmatched to any gene: 5. The CDR3 covers 14 residues. The CDR3 DNA reads TGTGCCTGGACAGGGGGCGCGGGCACCGGGGAGCTGTTTTTT. It is translated as CAWTGGAGTGELFF.

The rearrangement joins TRBV6-6 to TRBJ2-7; a possible D gene is TRBD2 (5 bases). The V gene lost 2 bases and the J gene lost 6 bases, with 14 bases spanning the gap. Per germline, CDR1 MNHNY and CDR2 SVGAGI (reference sequence). The CDR3 loop spans 14 amino acids. CDR3: CASSYPEDGSEQYF. As DNA, the CDR3 is TGTGCCAGCAGTTACCCCGAAGATGGGAGCGAGCAGTACTTC.

The chain links TRBV5-4 to TRBJ2-1; TRBD2 matches 14 bases. The CDR3 loop spans 17 amino acids. The germline gives CDR1 SGHNT, CDR2 YYREEE (reference sequence). Germline trimming cut 4 bases from V and 9 bases from J; bases unmatched to any gene: 12. CDR3 in DNA: TGTGCCAGCAGCCCGGACCCGACTAGCGGGGGGGCCGGTGAGCAGTTCTTC. This codes for CASSPDPTSGGAGEQFF.

The V and J genes are TRBV7-6 and TRBJ2-3; no clear D gene. The length of the CDR3 is 17 residues. V lost 2 bases to trimming and J lost 1 base, with 16 bases between them. The V gene's germline CDR1 is SGHVS and CDR2 FNYEAQ. The CDR3 DNA reads TGTGCCAGCAGCTTACGCGCGGCGGCAGTAGGCACAGATACGCAGTATTTT. This encodes CASSLRAAAVGTDTQYF.

The CDR3 spells CASSLIPNSPLHF. In DNA, the CDR3 is TGTGCCAGCAGTTTAATTCCGAATTCACCCCTCCACTTT. The chain combines TRBV28 with TRBJ1-6; D gene uncertain. The CDR3 is made up of 13 amino acids. Germline loops: CDR1 MDHEN, CDR2 SYDVKM. The ends were cut back, 2 bases at V and 7 bases at J, with 6 bases in the middle.

The chain combines TRBV6-2 or TRBV6-3 with TRBJ2-1; 14 bases are shared with TRBD2. Germline trimming cut 5 bases from V and 9 bases from J; bases unmatched to any gene: 9. The CDR3 has 16 amino acids. Looked up from germline, CDR1 is MNHEY and CDR2 is SVGEGT. The CDR3 spells CASSPETSGGAAEQFF. The CDR3 DNA sequence: TGTGCCAGCAGTCCCGAGACTAGCGGGGGGGCGGCTGAGCAGTTCTTC.

The chain couples TRBV12-2 to TRBJ1-1; the DNA was not compared with TRBD1, the D call given in the table. TRBV12-2 is marked as a pseudogene. The CDR3 length is 20 residues. CDR3 bases: TGTGCAAGTCGCTTAGGGAACCGGGCGCGTACAGGGCCCATGAACACTGAAGCTTTCTTT. It codes for CASRLGNRARTGPMNTEAFF.

The chain carries TRBV7-9 and TRBJ1-2; tentatively, D is TRBD1 (5 bases). The CDR3 contains 15 residues. The V gene lost 3 bases and the J gene lost 2 bases, with 13 bases spanning the gap. The germline CDR1 and CDR2 sequences are SEHNR and FQNEAQ (reference sequence). The CDR3 region has the DNA TGTGCCAGCAGCTTGGGCAGGGCCACGAACTATGGCTACACCTTC. Protein: CASSLGRATNYGYTF.

In its sample, this clone was seen once. V is TRBV30 and J is TRBJ1-5, with D unresolved. Trimming took 5 bases from V and 1 from J, leaving 6 bases between them. Germline V gene lookup returns CDR1 GTSNPN and CDR2 SVGIG (reference sequence). The CDR3 runs 12 residues. The CDR3 here is CAWDGSNQPQHF. In DNA form, the CDR3 reads TGTGCCTGGGACGGGAGCAATCAGCCCCAGCATTTT.

The chain is built from TRBV15 and TRBJ2-1; 7 nucleotides line up with TRBD1. Germline V gene lookup returns CDR1 LNHNV and CDR2 YYDKDF (reference sequence). This CDR3 is built from 14 residues. Unmatched junction bases numbered 5, after V lost 6 bases and J lost 3 bases. CDR3 protein: CATSDDRVYNEQFF. CDR3 DNA: TGTGCCACCAGTGACGACAGGGTCTACAATGAGCAGTTCTTC.

J is TRBJ1-2 and V is TRBV3-1 (or the pseudogene TRBV3-2), with D uncertain. V gave up 2 bases and J gave up 4 bases, with 17 bases separating them. Germline V gene lookup returns CDR1 LGHDT and CDR2 YNNKEL (reference sequence). This CDR3 comprises 16 residues. The CDR3 loop is CASSQSIGEGLYGYTF. The DNA for the CDR3 is TGTGCCAGCAGCCAATCTATTGGGGAGGGCCTCTATGGCTACACCTTC.

The chain joins TRBV3-1 (or the pseudogene TRBV3-2) to TRBJ1-1; D ambiguous. The CDR3 contains 16 residues. Germline V lookup: CDR1 LGHDT, CDR2 YNNKEL (reference sequence). The V end was cut by 1 base, the J end by 6 bases, with 18 bases between. CDR3 coding DNA: TGTGCCAGCAGCCAAGGCTACGCGAGTGTAGTCCCTGAAGCTTTCTTT. Amino acid sequence: CASSQGYASVVPEAFF.

The chain has TRBV6-2 or TRBV6-3 and TRBJ1-5; D is perhaps TRBD1 (6 bases). The germline CDR1 and CDR2 sequences are MNHEY and SVGEGT. V was trimmed by 2 bases and J by 6 bases, leaving 11 bases between them. This CDR3 comprises 14 residues. The CDR3 nucleotides are TGTGCCAGCAGTTACACAGGGTCAGGTCAGCCCCAGCATTTT. Its translation: CASSYTGSGQPQHF.

The chain recombines TRBV7-6 with TRBJ2-3, with TRBD1 identical over 8 bases. Germline V CDR1 and CDR2: SGHVS, FNYEAQ. The junction had 3 bases not matched to a gene; V was cut back by 4 bases and J by 0 bases. The CDR3 totals 15 residues. CDR3 coding DNA: TGTGCCAGCAGCTCCGACAGGGGTAGCACAGATACGCAGTATTTT. Protein: CASSSDRGSTDTQYF.

The chain joins TRBV9 to TRBJ2-1; 11 bases are shared with TRBD2. V was pared by 0 bases and J by 10 bases, with 12 bases of the junction left unmatched. This CDR3 is 17 amino acids long. The germline gives CDR1 SGDLS, CDR2 YYNGEE. CDR3 nucleotide sequence: TGTGCCAGCAGCGTAGGCCCCTTAGCGGGGGGGCTCGGAGAGCAGTTCTTC. Translation: CASSVGPLAGGLGEQFF.

The chain joins TRBV12-3 or TRBV12-4 to TRBJ1-5; 8 nucleotides align to TRBD1. The CDR3 consists of 12 residues. Unmatched junction bases numbered 6, after V lost 10 bases and J lost 7 bases. As DNA, the CDR3 is TGTGCCATCTCCAGGGGGCAACAGCCCCAGCATTTT. Translation gives CAISRGQQPQHF.

The chain's CDR3 is CASSARFTGRDEKLFF. In nucleotides, the CDR3 is TGTGCCAGCAGCGCGCGTTTCACAGGGAGAGATGAAAAACTGTTTTTT. The V and J genes are TRBV7-2 and TRBJ1-4, with a possible D match to TRBD1 (6 bases). CDR1 is SGHTA and CDR2 is FQGNSA in the germline V gene. The length of the CDR3 is 16 residues. The V and J ends lost 5 bases and 6 bases respectively, with 19 bases between them.

The chain couples TRBV5-1 to TRBJ1-4, with 8 nucleotides matching TRBD1. Germline V gene data show CDR1 as SGHRS and CDR2 as YFSETQ. V shed 3 bases and J 4 bases; nucleotides not matched to a gene: 2. This CDR3 has 14 amino acids. CDR3 amino acids: CASSSGQVNEKLFF. CDR3 nucleotide sequence: TGCGCCAGCAGCTCGGGACAGGTTAATGAAAAACTGTTTTTT.

In its sample, this clone was seen a few times. The chain combines TRBV5-1 with TRBJ1-4; 7 bases align to TRBD1. Trimming at V came to 4 bases and at J to 6 bases, leaving 9 bases not matched to a gene. In germline, CDR1 is SGHRS, CDR2 YFSETQ. The CDR3 has 15 residues. This chain's CDR3 is CASSGLDRSDEKLFF. CDR3 coding DNA: TGCGCCAGCAGCGGCCTGGACAGGAGCGATGAAAAACTGTTTTTT.

The chain employs TRBV9 and TRBJ2-6, with a tentative D call TRBD2 (5 bases). The V end lost 0 bases, the J end lost 0 bases, and 7 bases lay between the germline ends. The germline gives CDR1 SGDLS, CDR2 YYNGEE. The CDR3 length is 16 residues. CDR3 in DNA: TGTGCCAGCAGCGTAGCGGGAAACTCTGGGGCCAACGTCCTGACTTTC. Translated: CASSVAGNSGANVLTF.

V and J are TRBV9 and TRBJ1-1; D gene uncertain. Germline loops: CDR1 SGDLS, CDR2 YYNGEE. V was pared by 0 bases and J by 0 bases, with 6 bases between. The length of the CDR3 is 14 residues. The CDR3: CASSVDIVNTEAFF. The CDR3 region has the DNA TGTGCCAGCAGCGTAGACATCGTGAACACTGAAGCTTTCTTT.

The chain carries TRBV7-2 and TRBJ2-3, with D uncertain. The length of the CDR3 is 12 residues. Germline-derived CDR1 and CDR2 are SGHTA and FQGNSA. V was pared by 4 bases and J by 6 bases, with 8 bases between. CDR3 residues: CASSSPSDTQYF. CDR3 nucleotides: TGTGCCAGCAGCTCCCCGTCGGATACGCAGTATTTT.

The genes are TRBV6-5 and TRBJ2-5; D is perhaps TRBD1 (6 bases). Germline V gene sequence: CDR1 MNHEY, CDR2 SVGAGI. V lost 0 bases, J lost 7 bases, and 12 bases lay in between. The length of the CDR3 is 14 residues. CDR3 sequence (DNA): TGTGCCAGCAGTTACTCCGACAGGCCTGGGACCCAGTACTTC. This encodes CASSYSDRPGTQYF.

V and J are TRBV4-1 and TRBJ2-5; the match to TRBD2 covers 7 bases. This CDR3 has 17 amino acids. The ends lost 0 bases at V and 2 bases at J; junction bases unmatched: 9. Germline CDR1 reads MGHRA; CDR2 reads YSYEKL. CDR3 nucleotides: TGCGCCAGCAGCCAAGAAGGGGCGTTGGGGGGGCAAGAGACCCAGTACTTC. Amino acid sequence: CASSQEGALGGQETQYF.

This chain uses TRBV6-8 with TRBJ1-5; 11 positions match TRBD1. This CDR3 contains 17 residues. Looked up from germline, CDR1 is MNHGY and CDR2 is SAAAGT. With V trimmed by 5 bases and J by 7 bases, 13 bases remained unmatched. DNA of the CDR3: TGTGCCAGCAGTCCGGGACAGGGGGTAGTGTACAGGCAGCCCCAGCATTTT. Its protein is CASSPGQGVVYRQPQHF.

CDR3 sequence (DNA): TGCGCCAGCAGCCAACTGGGGGGGACCCGGTATGGCTACACCTTC. It is translated as CASSQLGGTRYGYTF. The chain has TRBV4-3 and TRBJ1-2; the D gene is possibly TRBD1 (5 bases). CDR3 length: 15 residues. V lost 2 bases and J 5 bases, leaving 15 bases between the germline ends. Germline CDR1 LGHNA, CDR2 YSLEER.

V gene TRBV7-8 combines with J gene TRBJ2-2; the match to TRBD1 covers 8 bases. V dropped 0 bases and J dropped 7; count of bases not matched to a gene: 4. The germline gives CDR1 SGHVS, CDR2 FQNEAQ. The length of the CDR3 is 15 residues. CDR3: CASSLAQGAFGELFF. Here the CDR3 DNA reads TGTGCCAGCAGCTTAGCCCAGGGGGCATTCGGGGAGCTGTTTTTT.